These T cell receptor beta chains were read from a single sample in a study of cytotoxic CD8 clonotypes in ibrutinib-treated CLL. Libraries were prepared by immunoSEQ multiplex PCR; TCRdb keeps only in-frame clonotypes and omits some of them. The sample comprises under 300,000 clones, approximately 76% of which are singletons, and about 5% rests with the top ten. The input for sequencing was PBMCs, taken at disease progression, from a patient treated with ibrutinib. The receptors shown here come from a human donor with chronic lymphocytic leukemia. Both conserved end residues are part of each CDR3. The order of the fields is clone size, V gene, D gene, J gene, CDR3 protein, CDR3 DNA. A D gene is named only where the DNA matches it firmly. Clone sizes are given selectively: once, few, many, or a class where the clone is expanded.

clone size: .
V gene: TRBV14
D gene: .
J gene: TRBJ2-3
CDR3 protein: CASSQDAGLSTDTQYF
CDR3 DNA: TGTGCCAGCAGCCAAGATGCGGGGCTTAGCACAGATACGCAGTATTTT

clone size: .
V gene: TRBV7-2
D gene: TRBD2
J gene: TRBJ2-7
CDR3 protein: CASSRAAGGTNYEQYF
CDR3 DNA: TGTGCCAGCAGCCGCGCGGCGGGGGGAACAAACTACGAGCAGTACTTC

clone size: .
V gene: TRBV28
D gene: TRBD2
J gene: TRBJ2-7
CDR3 protein: CASSLSGRYEQYF
CDR3 DNA: TGTGCCAGCAGTTTGAGCGGGAGATACGAGCAGTACTTC

clone size: .
V gene: TRBV7-2
D gene: .
J gene: TRBJ2-1
CDR3 protein: CASSLTGNEQFF
CDR3 DNA: TGTGCCAGCAGCTTAACGGGGAATGAGCAGTTCTTC

clone size: few
V gene: TRBV11-2
D gene: TRBD1
J gene: TRBJ2-7
CDR3 protein: CASSVDRDEQYF
CDR3 DNA: TGTGCCAGCAGCGTGGACAGGGACGAGCAGTACTTC

clone size: .
V gene: TRBV18
D gene: .
J gene: TRBJ2-2
CDR3 protein: CASSPPSGRLFF
CDR3 DNA: TGTGCCAGCTCACCACCTTCGGGGCGGCTGTTTTTT

clone size: .
V gene: TRBV13
D gene: .
J gene: TRBJ2-7
CDR3 protein: CASSPPRRAPYEQYF
CDR3 DNA: TGTGCCAGCAGCCCCCCCCGGAGGGCCCCCTACGAGCAGTACTTC

clone size: .
V gene: TRBV15
D gene: .
J gene: TRBJ2-1
CDR3 protein: CATSRGNEQFF
CDR3 DNA: TGTGCCACCAGCAGAGGTAATGAGCAGTTCTTC

clone size: .
V gene: TRBV6-5
D gene: .
J gene: TRBJ1-1
CDR3 protein: CASSYSTGTEAFF
CDR3 DNA: TGTGCCAGCAGTTACTCGACGGGCACTGAAGCTTTCTTT

clone size: .
V gene: TRBV5-1
D gene: .
J gene: TRBJ1-4
CDR3 protein: CASSLTTAYNEKLFF
CDR3 DNA: TGCGCCAGCAGCTTGACAACAGCTTATAATGAAAAACTGTTTTTT

clone size: .
V gene: TRBV6-5
D gene: TRBD1
J gene: TRBJ2-7
CDR3 protein: CASSYFGQGDDEQYF
CDR3 DNA: TGTGCCAGCAGTTACTTTGGACAGGGGGACGATGAGCAGTACTTC

clone size: few
V gene: TRBV9
D gene: .
J gene: TRBJ2-2
CDR3 protein: CASSAIRDSLGELFF
CDR3 DNA: TGTGCCAGCAGCGCGATCCGGGACTCACTGGGGGAGCTGTTTTTT

clone size: .
V gene: TRBV27
D gene: TRBD1
J gene: TRBJ1-4
CDR3 protein: CASSKRDRGNEKLFF
CDR3 DNA: TGTGCCAGCAGTAAACGGGACAGGGGTAATGAAAAACTGTTTTTT

clone size: .
V gene: TRBV4-1
D gene: .
J gene: TRBJ1-3
CDR3 protein: CASSQIEQFSGNTIYF
CDR3 DNA: TGCGCCAGCAGCCAAATCGAACAGTTCTCTGGAAACACCATATATTTT

clone size: .
V gene: TRBV10-2
D gene: .
J gene: TRBJ2-1
CDR3 protein: CASRMTVPYNEQFF
CDR3 DNA: TGCGCCAGCAGAATGACAGTCCCCTACAATGAGCAGTTCTTC

clone size: .
V gene: TRBV21-1
D gene: .
J gene: TRBJ1-2
CDR3 protein: CASSKCGRGPFTCYGYTF
CDR3 DNA: TGTGCCAGCAGCAAATGCGGCAGGGGGCCATTCACCTGCTATGGCTACACCTTC

clone size: .
V gene: TRBV18
D gene: .
J gene: TRBJ1-4
CDR3 protein: CASSLLGGEKLFF
CDR3 DNA: TGTGCCAGCTCACTCCTTGGGGGTGAAAAACTGTTTTTT

clone size: .
V gene: TRBV6-1
D gene: TRBD1
J gene: TRBJ1-4
CDR3 protein: CASSEGTGRNEKLFF
CDR3 DNA: TGTGCCAGCAGTGAAGGGACAGGGAGGAATGAAAAACTGTTTTTT

clone size: .
V gene: TRBV5-1
D gene: TRBD2
J gene: TRBJ2-7
CDR3 protein: CASSLLGLAGSYEQYF
CDR3 DNA: TGCGCCAGCAGCTTGCTAGGACTAGCGGGATCCTACGAGCAGTACTTC

clone size: .
V gene: TRBV7-2
D gene: .
J gene: TRBJ2-2
CDR3 protein: CASSLASGAYTGELFF
CDR3 DNA: TGTGCCAGCAGCTTAGCGTCCGGTGCATACACCGGGGAGCTGTTTTTT

clone size: few
V gene: TRBV4-1
D gene: TRBD1
J gene: TRBJ1-2
CDR3 protein: CASSQGPGTDYGYTF
CDR3 DNA: TGCGCCAGCAGCCAAGGCCCAGGGACAGACTATGGCTACACCTTC

clone size: .
V gene: TRBV4-2
D gene: .
J gene: TRBJ2-2
CDR3 protein: CASSTSGVLGELFF
CDR3 DNA: TGTGCCAGCAGTACCAGTGGTGTCCTCGGGGAGCTGTTTTTT

clone size: .
V gene: TRBV4-3
D gene: .
J gene: TRBJ2-1
CDR3 protein: CASSRTIKSYNEQFF
CDR3 DNA: TGCGCCAGCAGCCGAACTATAAAGTCCTACAATGAGCAGTTCTTC

clone size: .
V gene: TRBV2
D gene: TRBD1
J gene: TRBJ2-5
CDR3 protein: CASSGQGLFRETQYF
CDR3 DNA: TGTGCCAGCAGCGGACAGGGGCTATTTAGGGAGACCCAGTACTTC

clone size: .
V gene: TRBV28
D gene: .
J gene: TRBJ2-1
CDR3 protein: CASSISYNEQFF
CDR3 DNA: TGTGCCAGCAGCATTAGCTACAATGAGCAGTTCTTC

clone size: .
V gene: TRBV7-6
D gene: .
J gene: TRBJ2-1
CDR3 protein: CASSHDRQAEQFF
CDR3 DNA: TGTGCCAGCAGCCACGACAGGCAGGCTGAGCAGTTCTTC

clone size: .
V gene: TRBV19
D gene: .
J gene: TRBJ2-7
CDR3 protein: CATSPQGIYEQYF
CDR3 DNA: TGTGCCACCAGCCCCCAGGGGATTTACGAGCAGTACTTC

clone size: .
V gene: TRBV5-6
D gene: .
J gene: TRBJ2-2
CDR3 protein: CASSYRAALGRNTGELFF
CDR3 DNA: TGTGCCAGCAGCTACAGGGCCGCCCTTGGGCGGAACACCGGGGAGCTGTTTTTT

clone size: .
V gene: TRBV19
D gene: TRBD2
J gene: TRBJ2-7
CDR3 protein: CARGGMAKLSGVRSLYEQYF
CDR3 DNA: TGTGCCAGGGGGGGGATGGCGAAGTTATCGGGAGTACGTTCCTTGTACGAGCAGTACTTC

clone size: .
V gene: TRBV7-8
D gene: .
J gene: TRBJ1-2
CDR3 protein: CASSVESYGYTF
CDR3 DNA: TGTGCCAGCAGCGTAGAAAGCTATGGCTACACCTTC

clone size: once
V gene: TRBV5-1
D gene: .
J gene: TRBJ2-2
CDR3 protein: CASSLEGPPRPTGELFF
CDR3 DNA: TGCGCCAGCAGCTTGGAGGGGCCCCCTCGGCCAACCGGGGAGCTGTTTTTT

clone size: .
V gene: TRBV7-8
D gene: TRBD1
J gene: TRBJ2-1
CDR3 protein: CASSPRRGQGYNEQFF
CDR3 DNA: TGTGCCAGCAGCCCCAGGAGGGGACAGGGATACAATGAGCAGTTCTTC

clone size: once
V gene: TRBV7-6
D gene: TRBD2
J gene: TRBJ2-2
CDR3 protein: CAKHSSGGPCTGELFF
CDR3 DNA: TGTGCCAAACATTCTAGCGGGGGGCCTTGCACCGGGGAGCTGTTTTTT

clone size: .
V gene: TRBV6-5
D gene: .
J gene: TRBJ2-3
CDR3 protein: CASSYAALAVTDTQYF
CDR3 DNA: TGTGCCAGCAGTTACGCCGCACTAGCCGTCACAGATACGCAGTATTTT

clone size: .
V gene: TRBV18
D gene: TRBD2
J gene: TRBJ2-7
CDR3 protein: CASSSKREDYEQYF
CDR3 DNA: TGTGCCAGCTCATCCAAGCGGGAGGACTACGAGCAGTACTTC

clone size: .
V gene: TRBV5-1
D gene: TRBD2
J gene: TRBJ2-1
CDR3 protein: CASSLTSGRAYNEQFF
CDR3 DNA: TGCGCCAGCAGCCTGACTAGCGGGAGGGCGTACAATGAGCAGTTCTTC

clone size: .
V gene: TRBV5-1
D gene: TRBD1
J gene: TRBJ2-7
CDR3 protein: CASSLVVRGPYEQYF
CDR3 DNA: TGCGCCAGCAGCTTGGTAGTCAGGGGGCCGTACGAGCAGTACTTC

clone size: .
V gene: TRBV14
D gene: .
J gene: TRBJ2-3
CDR3 protein: CASSFRDFSTDTQYF
CDR3 DNA: TGTGCCAGCAGCTTCCGGGACTTCTCCACAGATACGCAGTATTTT

clone size: .
V gene: TRBV18
D gene: .
J gene: TRBJ2-7
CDR3 protein: CASSPSSGTAYEQYF
CDR3 DNA: TGTGCCAGCTCACCCTCGAGCGGGACAGCCTACGAGCAGTACTTC

clone size: few
V gene: TRBV7-3
D gene: TRBD1
J gene: TRBJ2-1
CDR3 protein: CASSLNRGEQFF
CDR3 DNA: TGTGCCAGCAGCTTAAACAGGGGTGAGCAGTTCTTC

clone size: .
V gene: TRBV18
D gene: .
J gene: TRBJ2-7
CDR3 protein: CASSPSDRSSYEQYF
CDR3 DNA: TGTGCCAGCTCACCTTCGGACCGAAGCTCCTACGAGCAGTACTTC

clone size: .
V gene: TRBV28
D gene: .
J gene: TRBJ1-2
CDR3 protein: CASRRAGGGNYGYTF
CDR3 DNA: TGTGCCAGCAGACGAGCGGGCGGGGGAAACTATGGCTACACCTTC

clone size: .
V gene: TRBV25-1
D gene: TRBD1
J gene: TRBJ2-2
CDR3 protein: CASSATTGGNTGELFF
CDR3 DNA: TGTGCCAGCAGTGCAACTACAGGGGGAAACACCGGGGAGCTGTTTTTT

clone size: few
V gene: TRBV19
D gene: .
J gene: TRBJ1-5
CDR3 protein: CASRSRAANQPQHF
CDR3 DNA: TGTGCCAGTAGGTCCAGGGCGGCCAATCAGCCCCAGCATTTT

clone size: .
V gene: TRBV6-1
D gene: .
J gene: TRBJ1-6
CDR3 protein: CASRIDGELSPLHF
CDR3 DNA: TGTGCCAGCAGGATAGACGGTGAACTTTCACCCCTCCACTTT

clone size: .
V gene: TRBV7-2
D gene: TRBD1
J gene: TRBJ2-3
CDR3 protein: CASSLRTGTGVRPQYF
CDR3 DNA: TGTGCCAGCAGCTTACGAACCGGGACAGGAGTGCGTCCGCAGTATTTT

clone size: .
V gene: TRBV29-1
D gene: .
J gene: TRBJ2-5
CDR3 protein: CSVEVTGSRQETQYF
CDR3 DNA: TGCAGCGTTGAAGTTACCGGGAGCCGACAAGAGACCCAGTACTTC

clone size: .
V gene: TRBV19
D gene: .
J gene: TRBJ1-5
CDR3 protein: CASSRTGIGDQPQHF
CDR3 DNA: TGTGCCAGTAGTCGTACAGGGATCGGGGATCAGCCCCAGCATTTT

clone size: once
V gene: TRBV5-1
D gene: TRBD1
J gene: TRBJ2-7
CDR3 protein: CASSWTGGREQYF
CDR3 DNA: TGCGCCAGCAGCTGGACAGGGGGCCGGGAGCAGTACTTC

clone size: few
V gene: TRBV9
D gene: TRBD2
J gene: TRBJ2-2
CDR3 protein: CASRGGTSGNTGELFF
CDR3 DNA: TGTGCCAGCAGGGGTGGGACTAGCGGAAACACCGGGGAGCTGTTTTTT

clone size: .
V gene: TRBV28
D gene: .
J gene: TRBJ2-1
CDR3 protein: CASSPTSQGEFF
CDR3 DNA: TGTGCCAGCAGTCCCACTAGCCAAGGGGAGTTCTTC

clone size: once
V gene: TRBV10-2
D gene: TRBD2
J gene: TRBJ2-3
CDR3 protein: CASSELAGVTDTQYF
CDR3 DNA: TGCGCCAGCAGTGAGCTAGCGGGAGTCACAGATACGCAGTATTTT

clone size: .
V gene: TRBV4-1
D gene: .
J gene: TRBJ2-3
CDR3 protein: CASSQELLRTDTQYF
CDR3 DNA: TGCGCCAGCAGCCAAGAACTATTGCGCACAGATACGCAGTATTTT

clone size: .
V gene: TRBV19
D gene: .
J gene: TRBJ2-5
CDR3 protein: CASSITGVLRETQYF
CDR3 DNA: TGTGCCAGTAGTATAACTGGGGTCCTTAGGGAGACCCAGTACTTC

clone size: .
V gene: TRBV6-6
D gene: TRBD2
J gene: TRBJ2-5
CDR3 protein: CASSYPGGAQYF
CDR3 DNA: TGTGCCAGCAGTTACCCTGGGGGGGCCCAGTACTTC

clone size: .
V gene: TRBV6-1
D gene: .
J gene: TRBJ2-5
CDR3 protein: CASSDFRQNQETQYF
CDR3 DNA: TGTGCCAGCAGTGACTTCCGGCAGAACCAAGAGACCCAGTACTTC

clone size: .
V gene: TRBV7-6
D gene: .
J gene: TRBJ2-2
CDR3 protein: CASSPTWGEVTGELFF
CDR3 DNA: TGTGCCAGCAGCCCCACGTGGGGGGAGGTCACCGGGGAGCTGTTTTTT

clone size: once
V gene: TRBV7-6
D gene: TRBD2
J gene: TRBJ2-3
CDR3 protein: CASSLGGTSGRPDTQYF
CDR3 DNA: TGTGCCAGCAGCTTAGGAGGGACTAGCGGGAGACCGGATACGCAGTATTTT